This entry lists 16 T cell receptor beta chains sequenced from one sample in a study of T cells in Graves' hyperthyroidism and ophthalmopathy. Amplification targeted TCR beta CDR3 regions from RNA transcripts. The study used the HTBI primer set for a first-round RT-PCR of the TCR CDR3. Using its own MiXCR run on the multiplex PCR reads, TCRdb lists one record per CDR3 protein. The profile shows roughly 510,000 distinct CDR3 sequences, over 35% of them singletons. The specimen was peripheral blood or thyroid tissue (not recorded which). These receptors came from an adult woman with Graves' disease, either hyperthyroidism or ophthalmopathy (not recorded which).

About this clonotype: Relative to the germline gene, one junction end is altered; a read error may explain this. The V call is TRBV6-1, the J call TRBJ1-6, with TRBD1 as a possible D gene (5 bases). The CDR3 runs to 14 residues. CDR1 and CDR2 from the germline V gene are MNHNS and SASEGT. As DNA, the CDR3 is TGTGCCGGCAGTCCTCCACAGGCCAATTCACCCCTCCACTTT. Translated: CAGSPPQANSPLHF.

This clonotype has only a few counts. In nucleotides, the CDR3 is TGTGCCAGCAGCTTCGCCGGGACAGGGCTCGAAAAACTGTTTTTT. It yields the protein CASSFAGTGLEKLFF. The chain employs TRBV11-2 and TRBJ1-4; TRBD1 aligns across 9 bases. J was trimmed by 8 bases and V by 3 bases; bases with no gene match: 7. CDR1 and CDR2 (germline): SGHAT, FQNNGV. The CDR3 covers 15 residues.

V usage is TRBV4-3 and J usage is TRBJ1-3; D remains ambiguous. V shed 5 bases and J shed 4 bases, with 9 bases lying between them. Germline V gives CDR1 LGHNA, CDR2 YSLEER. The CDR3 totals 13 residues. CDR3 nucleotides: TGCGCCAGCAGCGAAGTAGGGGGAAACACCATATATTTT. Translated: CASSEVGGNTIYF.

The chain is built from TRBV7-2 and TRBJ2-5; D is possibly TRBD1 (5 bases). This CDR3 region has 14 residues. Germline assignment: CDR1 SGHTA and CDR2 FQGNSA. Trimming shortened V by 8 bases and J by 5 bases, and 18 bases separated the two germline ends. The CDR3 DNA reads TGTGCCAGCTACAATAGGGGCCCATGGGAGACCCAGTACTTC. Translation gives CASYNRGPWETQYF.

This clonotype appeared many times. The chain joins TRBV29-1 to TRBJ2-7; no reliable D call. CDR3 length: 13 amino acids. The germline CDR1 and CDR2 sequences are SQVTM and ANQGSEA. Trimming removed 4 bases from V and 7 bases from J, with 17 bases in between. CDR3 coding DNA: TGCAGCGTTGCACAGTCCCGTAAGATGGAGCAGTACTTC. This gives the protein CSVAQSRKMEQYF.

This clonotype was detected only a few times. The V gene is TRBV19, the J gene TRBJ2-7; a weak D match, TRBD1 (6 bases). The CDR3 is 11 residues long. CDR1 is LNHDA and CDR2 is SQIVND in the germline V gene (reference sequence). Trimming pared 10 bases from V and 3 bases from J, leaving 10 bases between. This chain's CDR3 is CATGQLYEQYF. The CDR3, as DNA: TGTGCCACCGGACAGCTCTACGAGCAGTACTTC.

A few counts support this clonotype. The chain joins TRBV29-1 to TRBJ1-2, with a weak D call TRBD1 (5 bases). The V end lost 8 bases, the J end lost 2 bases, and 15 bases lay between the germline ends. Germline V lookup: CDR1 SQVTM, CDR2 ANQGSEA. The CDR3 spans 13 residues. CDR3 DNA: TGCAGCAGTTTTCAGGGTTCGAACTATGGCTACACCTTC. Translating it yields CSSFQGSNYGYTF.

As for this clonotype: This could be a read error, since a much larger clone is one nucleotide away. Likely a read error: the CDR3 ends without its conserved phenylalanine or tryptophan. The chain is built from TRBV19 and TRBJ2-7; a weak D match, TRBD2 (5 bases). The V end lost 3 bases, the J end lost 0 bases, and 6 bases lay between the germline ends. Germline V gene lookup returns CDR1 LNHDA and CDR2 SQIVND (reference sequence). The CDR3 runs to 13 residues. CDR3 protein: CASSIDYSYEQYL. For the CDR3, the DNA is TGTGCCAGTAGTATTGACTACTCCTACGAGCAGTACCTC.

This sequence joins TRBV2 and TRBJ1-1, with TRBD1 as a possible D gene (5 bases). Trimming pared 8 bases from V and 4 bases from J, leaving 14 bases between. CDR3 length equals 13 residues. Per germline, CDR1 SNHLY and CDR2 FYNNEI. As DNA, the CDR3 is TGTGCCAGCCTACCGGGACTCAGCACTGAAGCTTTCTTT. Translating gives CASLPGLSTEAFF.

V and J are TRBV5-4 and TRBJ2-7; TRBD2 matches at 7 bases. This CDR3 has 13 amino acids. Germline assignment: CDR1 SGHNT and CDR2 YYREEE (reference sequence). Trimming took 4 bases from V and 7 from J; bases not matched to a gene: 8. This CDR3 is CASSGALALEQYF. In DNA, the CDR3 is TGTGCCAGCAGCGGGGCACTAGCGTTGGAGCAGTACTTC.

The table lists this clonotype with many counts. The chain is built from TRBV11-2 and TRBJ1-2, with D possibly matching TRBD1 (5 bases). CDR1 SGHAT and CDR2 FQNNGV come from the germline V gene. There are 12 residues in the CDR3. Between the trimmed V and J ends, which lost 2 bases and 4 bases, there was a span of 5 bases. CDR3 DNA: TGTGCCAGCAGCTTAAGGGGCTATGGCTACACCTTC. Translating gives CASSLRGYGYTF.

The V gene is TRBV29-1, the J gene TRBJ2-1, with 10 nucleotides matching TRBD2. Germline trimming cut 7 bases from V and 4 bases from J; bases unmatched to any gene: 10. This CDR3 has 15 residues. Germline V gene sequence: CDR1 SQVTM, CDR2 ANQGSEA. The CDR3 nucleotides read TGCAGCGGCGGACTAGCGGACCAACAGTACAATGAGCAGTTCTTC. It yields the protein CSGGLADQQYNEQFF.

This rearrangement joins TRBV28 to TRBJ1-2, with no clear D. The CDR3 length is 16 residues. CDR1 and CDR2 from the germline V gene are MDHEN and SYDVKM. Trimming stripped 6 bases from V and 3 bases from J, with 20 bases between. This CDR3 is CASSLTTGLGHYGYTF. In DNA, the CDR3 is TGTGCCAGCAGCTTAACTACTGGCCTCGGACACTATGGCTACACCTTC.

A few counts support this clonotype. The J gene is TRBJ2-3, the V gene TRBV11-2, with a weak D call TRBD1 (5 bases). Germline CDR1 SGHAT, CDR2 FQNNGV. Between the trimmed V and J ends, which lost 7 bases and 5 bases, there was a span of 10 bases. The CDR3 extends over 12 amino acids. CDR3 sequence reads: CASMGLEDTQYF. The CDR3 DNA reads as TGTGCCAGCATGGGGCTAGAAGATACGCAGTATTTT.

This clonotype has ten or more counts. This chain uses TRBV9 with TRBJ1-2; weak D call: TRBD1 (5 bases). The CDR3 contains 11 residues. Trimming removed 4 bases at V and 8 bases at J, with 9 bases between. CDR1 and CDR2 (germline): SGDLS, YYNGEE. The DNA of the CDR3 is TGTGCCAGCAGCTCGCGGGGGGGCTACACCTTC. This gives the protein CASSSRGGYTF.

J is TRBJ2-5 and V is TRBV5-6; D perhaps matches TRBD1 (6 bases). The CDR3 is 15 residues long. V lost 3 bases and J lost 5, with 17 bases in between. Germline V gene lookup returns CDR1 SGHDT and CDR2 YYEEEE. DNA of the CDR3: TGTGCCAGCAGCTCCTCTCCAGGGGATTCGGAGACCCAGTACTTC. Translation gives CASSSSPGDSETQYF.